What follows describes a single T cell receptor (beta chain). Its cognate antigen is unknown. This sample was taken from a study of T cell responses to AZD1222 COVID-19 vaccine. Germline loops: CDR1 MNHEY, CDR2 SMNVEV (reference sequence). The CDR3 is 14 residues long. The ends were cut back, 6 bases at V and 1 base at J, with 12 bases in the middle. Study results and limitations: Sampling captured repertoires only after the peak T cell response. Dominant CD4 TCR responses targeted spike regions 160-218 and 743-854. Clonal diversity may have been underestimated, and the donors were mostly white British, with more females than males.

Method: immunoSEQ multiplex PCR; TCRdb's copy keeps in-frame clones and lacks some. The sample carries about 130,000 clones, around 94% recorded once. The chain recombines TRBV27 with TRBJ1-1; D gene unclear. Sequencing used peripheral blood, obtained on day 0 of AZD1222 vaccination. This clonotype originated in an adult in good health. The CDR3 region has the DNA TGTGCCAGCAGACTTATGGAGGGGAACACTGAAGCTTTCTTT. Translated, it gives CASRLMEGNTEAFF.